Below are 19 T cell receptor beta chains sequenced from a single sample in a study of T-cell memory formation after mild COVID-19. TCRdb redid the calling of the 5' RACE reads with MiXCR, one entry per CDR3 protein. Of approximately 300,000 distinct CDR3 sequences in the sample, approximately 19% were seen once. Sequenced input: PBMCs or a T cell subset sorted from them (not recorded which). Source of these receptors: a man between 18 and 35 years old who had mild COVID-19 (a few samples of this study predate the infection). Cell type and time point are not known.

This clonotype appeared many times. CDR3 nucleotides: TGTGCCAGCAGCTTAGCGGACGGGGTAGGGAGGCAGTACGTC. Its protein product is CASSLADGVGRQYV. The chain is built from TRBV7-8 and TRBJ2-7; TRBD2 might be the D (5 bases). V shed 0 bases and J shed 9 bases, with 15 bases lying between them. From germline, CDR1 is SGHVS and CDR2 FQNEAQ. This CDR3 spans 14 amino acids.

CDR3 bases: TGTGCCAGCAGTTACGGGCGTGGCTATGGCTACACCTTC. The encoded protein is CASSYGRGYGYTF. The chain uses TRBV6-5 and TRBJ1-2; no clear D gene. The germline V gene has CDR1 MNHEY and CDR2 SVGAGI. Trimming pared 2 bases from V and 4 bases from J, leaving 8 bases between. The CDR3 extends over 13 amino acids.

The genes are TRBV29-1 and TRBJ2-3, with 8 bases that match TRBD2. The CDR3 covers 13 residues. Germline lookup yields CDR1 SQVTM and CDR2 ANQGSEA. The J segment lost 3 bases and the V segment lost 5 bases, leaving 4 bases of the junction unmatched. The DNA for the CDR3 is TGCAGCGTTTCCGGGACTAGAACAGATACGCAGTATTTT. This translates into CSVSGTRTDTQYF.

The rearrangement uses TRBV7-9 and TRBJ2-5; tentatively, D is TRBD1 or TRBD2 (6 bases each). This CDR3 is built from 15 residues. V lost 3 bases and J 5 bases, leaving 16 bases between the germline ends. Germline V gives CDR1 SEHNR, CDR2 FQNEAQ (reference sequence). CDR3 DNA sequence: TGTGCCAGCAGCTTGGGCATCCAGGGGAGGGAGACCCAGTACTTC. The encoded protein is CASSLGIQGRETQYF. The variable domain in full, completed from reference TRBV7-9 and TRBJ2-5, reads DTGVSQNPRHKITKRGQNVTFRCDPISEHNRLYWYRQTLGQGPEFLTYFQNEAQLEKSRLLSDRFSAERPKGSFSTLEIQRTEQGDSAMYLCASSLGIQGRETQYFGPGTRLLVL.

In this sample, this clonotype turned up a few times. This sequence joins TRBV5-1 and TRBJ2-1; TRBD1 agrees at 9 bases. In germline, CDR1 is SGHRS, CDR2 YFSETQ. The length of the CDR3 is 14 residues. V lost 4 bases to trimming and J lost 9 bases; unmatched junction nucleotides: 8. CDR3 DNA sequence: TGCGCCAGCAGCACCAGGACAGGGGATGGTGAGCAGTTCTTC. Its translation: CASSTRTGDGEQFF.

The chain is built from TRBV5-5 and TRBJ1-4; 7 bases align to TRBD1. Trimming at V came to 7 bases and at J to 8 bases, leaving 11 bases not matched to a gene. Germline assignment: CDR1 SGHKS and CDR2 YYEKEE (reference sequence). The CDR3 length is 14 residues. The DNA for the CDR3 is TGTGCCAGCGACTCGAGGCAGGGGGGCGAAAAACTGTTTTTT. Translating it yields CASDSRQGGEKLFF.

The gene calls are TRBV25-1 and TRBJ2-3, with TRBD2 as a possible D gene (5 bases). CDR1 MGHDK and CDR2 SYGVNS come from the germline V gene. Between the trimmed V and J ends, which lost 4 bases and 2 bases, there was a span of 10 bases. This CDR3 spans 14 amino acids. CDR3 nucleotides: TGTGCCAGCAGTGTCTCGGGGTACACAGATACGCAGTATTTT. Translating gives CASSVSGYTDTQYF.

This clonotype was picked up a small number of times. The gene calls are TRBV29-1 and TRBJ2-7; no definite D call. V lost 3 bases and J lost 5, with 5 bases in between. Germline lookup yields CDR1 SQVTM and CDR2 ANQGSEA. The CDR3 is 10 residues long. CDR3 protein: CSVDPHEQYF. Here the CDR3 DNA reads TGCAGCGTTGACCCCCACGAGCAGTACTTC.

This clonotype occurred a few times. The chain employs TRBV7-7 and TRBJ1-6; 7 nucleotides line up with TRBD1. The CDR3 is made up of 14 amino acids. The germline V gene encodes CDR1 SSHAT and CDR2 FNYEAQ (reference sequence). Trimming cost V 0 bases and J 10 bases; bases outside gene matches: 3. CDR3 loop: CASSLAPGGSPLHF. CDR3 DNA sequence: TGTGCCAGCAGCTTAGCTCCAGGGGGATCACCCCTCCACTTT.

The CDR3 spells CAISGGTTGELFF. The CDR3 DNA sequence: TGTGCCATCAGTGGGGGAACGACCGGGGAGCTGTTTTTT. J is TRBJ2-2 and V is TRBV10-3, with D hard to call. The CDR3 length is 13 residues. V shed 4 bases and J shed 5 bases, with 8 bases lying between them. Germline CDR1 ENHRY, CDR2 SYGVKD.

This clonotype showed up just a few times. The genes are TRBV4-3 and TRBJ2-7; 8 bases are shared with TRBD1. CDR1 LGHNA and CDR2 YSLEER come from the germline V gene. The V gene end was trimmed by 3 bases and the J gene end by 11 bases; junction bases not matched to a gene: 15. The CDR3 totals 15 residues. CDR3 loop: CASSHRSDRVRPKYV. The CDR3 nucleotides read TGCGCCAGCAGCCACCGATCGGACAGGGTTCGCCCAAAGTACGTC.

This rearrangement joins TRBV7-9 to TRBJ2-3; D not resolved. Looked up from germline, CDR1 is SEHNR and CDR2 is FQNEAQ (reference sequence). The CDR3 totals 14 residues. The V gene lost 1 base and the J gene lost 1 base, with 6 bases spanning the gap. The CDR3 loop is CASSLEPGTDTQYF. In DNA, the CDR3 is TGTGCCAGCAGCTTAGAACCGGGCACAGATACGCAGTATTTT.

The chain recombines TRBV5-4 with TRBJ2-1; D assignment may be TRBD1 or TRBD2 (5 bases each). Per germline, CDR1 SGHNT and CDR2 YYREEE (reference sequence). Deletions cut 5 bases from V and 0 bases from J, with 9 bases between. The CDR3 extends over 14 amino acids. The CDR3: CASSGGSSYNEQFF. The CDR3 DNA reads TGTGCCAGCAGTGGGGGAAGCTCCTACAATGAGCAGTTCTTC.

The V gene is TRBV9, the J gene TRBJ2-5; TRBD2 might be the D (5 bases). This CDR3 has 15 amino acids. V dropped 2 bases and J dropped 5 bases, with 16 bases sitting between them. Germline CDR1 is SGDLS and CDR2 is YYNGEE. CDR3 sequence (DNA): TGTGCCAGCAGCGTCCGGGGAAACTTCATGGAGACCCAGTACTTC. The encoded protein is CASSVRGNFMETQYF.

V usage is TRBV19 and J usage is TRBJ1-1; D gene uncertain. Trimming took off 6 bases at V and 0 bases at J, with 11 bases between the two ends. The CDR3 has 14 residues. The germline gives CDR1 LNHDA, CDR2 SQIVND (reference sequence). The CDR3 DNA sequence: TGTGCCAGTAGAAGACGGTACATGAACACTGAAGCTTTCTTT. Residues: CASRRRYMNTEAFF.

The table lists this clonotype with a few counts. The CDR3 DNA follows: TGCGCCAGCAGCCAGGACCCGACAGGTAACACTGAAGCTTTCTTT. Its protein is CASSQDPTGNTEAFF. The chain carries TRBV4-3 and TRBJ1-1; tentatively, D is TRBD1 (6 bases). The length of the CDR3 is 15 residues. V lost 3 bases, J lost 2 bases, and 13 bases lay in between. Germline V gene data show CDR1 as LGHNA and CDR2 as YSLEER.

This clonotype has at least ten counts. This chain uses TRBV5-1 with TRBJ2-3; D may be TRBD1 (5 bases). Germline V gene data show CDR1 as SGHRS and CDR2 as YFSETQ. The CDR3 is made up of 13 amino acids. V dropped 3 bases and J dropped 3 bases, with 8 bases sitting between them. The CDR3 spells CASSSQGTDTQYF. The CDR3 DNA follows: TGCGCCAGCAGCTCTCAGGGAACAGATACGCAGTATTTT. Looking up the rest from reference TRBV5-1 and TRBJ2-3 gives the full variable domain: KAGVTQTPRYLIKTRGQQVTLSCSPISGHRSVSWYQQTPGQGLQFLFEYFSETQRNKGNFPGRFSGRQFSNSRSEMNVSTLELGDSALYLCASSSQGTDTQYFGPGTRLTVL.

In this sample, this clonotype turned up a few times. V and J are TRBV29-1 and TRBJ2-3; possible D gene TRBD1, 7 bases. CDR1 SQVTM and CDR2 ANQGSEA come from the germline V gene. Deletions cut 6 bases from V and 2 bases from J, with 18 bases between. CDR3 length: 15 amino acids. The CDR3 spells CSVAEGGQFTDTQYF. For the CDR3, the DNA is TGCAGCGTCGCCGAGGGGGGACAGTTCACAGATACGCAGTATTTT.

The V call is TRBV28, the J call TRBJ2-3; D unclear. Germline CDR1 is MDHEN and CDR2 is SYDVKM. The CDR3 contains 13 residues. V was shortened by 5 bases and J by 2 bases, with 8 bases between the two germline ends. The DNA for the CDR3 is TGTGCCAGCAGTAGCCCCCCCACAGATACGCAGTATTTT. Encoded protein: CASSSPPTDTQYF.